What follows are 27 T cell receptor beta chains derived from one specimen sequenced in a study of OX40 agonist ivuxolimab in advanced cancers. TCRdb keeps only in-frame clones here, not all; method: immunoSEQ multiplex PCR. The table lists roughly 46,000 clones, roughly 90% of them singletons. The starting material was CD4+ or CD8+ T cells sorted from blood, obtained in a trial of the OX40 agonist ivuxolimab. All receptors derive from an adult with an advanced solid tumor such as melanoma, head and neck, liver or kidney cancer.

J is TRBJ2-5 and V is TRBV7-9; D remains unclear. V was shortened by 5 bases and J by 6 bases, with 7 bases between the two germline ends. CDR1 is SEHNR and CDR2 is FQNEAQ in the germline V gene (reference sequence). This CDR3 spans 11 amino acids. The CDR3 nucleotides are TGTGCCAGCAGCCCAGACAAGACCCAGTACTTC. It is translated as CASSPDKTQYF.

This clone has more than one count but fewer than ten. The rearrangement uses TRBV5-5 and TRBJ2-7; D possibly corresponds to TRBD2 (5 bases). CDR3 length: 18 amino acids. The V gene's germline CDR1 is SGHKS and CDR2 YYEKEE (reference sequence). Trimming took 4 bases from V and 0 from J, leaving 23 bases between them. DNA of the CDR3: TGTGCCAGCAGCCCTTTCGTCTCGACAAGCGGTTACTCCTACGAGCAGTACTTC. Translated: CASSPFVSTSGYSYEQYF.

This chain links TRBV27 with TRBJ1-5; D is ambiguous. The CDR3 consists of 15 residues. Germline V gene sequence: CDR1 MNHEY, CDR2 SMNVEV (reference sequence). V shed 8 bases and J shed 0 bases, with 14 bases lying between them. For the CDR3, the DNA is TGTGCCAGCGGGCCGTACAGCTATAGCAATCAGCCCCAGCATTTT. Its translation: CASGPYSYSNQPQHF.

The CDR3 region is CASSLFGTSGFSYNEQFF. As DNA, the CDR3 is TGTGCCAGCAGCTTGTTCGGGACTAGCGGGTTCTCCTACAATGAGCAGTTCTTC. The chain couples TRBV5-8 to TRBJ2-1; 12 bases are shared with TRBD2. V lost 1 base to trimming and J lost 0 bases; unmatched junction nucleotides: 5. This CDR3 comprises 18 residues. Germline lookup yields CDR1 SGHTS and CDR2 YDEGEE.

The chain carries TRBV5-1 and TRBJ2-1, with TRBD2 matching over 13 bases. V shed 1 base and J 10 bases; nucleotides not matched to a gene: 8. CDR1 and CDR2 from the germline V gene are SGHRS and YFSETQ. The CDR3 is 16 amino acids. CDR3 sequence (DNA): TGCGCCAGCAGCTTGCGGCAGCCGGGACTAGCGGGAGAGCAGTTCTTC. This sequence encodes CASSLRQPGLAGEQFF.

The chain recombines TRBV19 with TRBJ2-5, with 7 nucleotides matching TRBD1. Trimming at V came to 4 bases and at J to 4 bases, leaving 6 bases not matched to a gene. The CDR3 contains 14 residues. Germline V gene lookup returns CDR1 LNHDA and CDR2 SQIVND (reference sequence). The chain's CDR3 is CASSRTGLTETQYF. CDR3 nucleotides: TGTGCCAGTAGTAGGACAGGCCTTACAGAGACCCAGTACTTC.

This chain uses TRBV29-1 with TRBJ2-1; 8 bases fit TRBD2. Germline V gene data show CDR1 as SQVTM and CDR2 as ANQGSEA. V trimming: 7 bases; J trimming: 3 bases; junction bases outside the gene matches: 14. The CDR3 totals 16 residues. The CDR3 sequence: CSATAGRGGIYNEQFF. In DNA, the CDR3 is TGCAGCGCAACAGCGGGACGGGGGGGAATCTACAATGAGCAGTTCTTC.

The gene calls are TRBV5-1 and TRBJ2-7; D perhaps matches TRBD2 (5 bases). The CDR3 length is 13 residues. Germline V gene lookup returns CDR1 SGHRS and CDR2 YFSETQ. Trimming shortened V by 2 bases and J by 1 base, and 7 bases separated the two germline ends. CDR3 nucleotide sequence: TGCGCCAGCAGCTTAGAGCGGTCCTACGAGCAGTACTTC. This encodes CASSLERSYEQYF.

This clone was seen just once. A read error may produce the germline difference seen at one junction end. The rearrangement links TRBV7-7 to TRBJ2-3; D may be TRBD2 (6 bases). Germline lookup yields CDR1 SSHAT and CDR2 FNYEAQ (reference sequence). CDR3 length: 15 amino acids. This chain's CDR3 is CASSLGSGSTDTQYF. CDR3 nucleotide sequence: TGTGCTAGCAGCTTGGGAAGCGGGAGCACAGATACGCAGTATTTT. The full variable domain, completed using reference TRBV7-7 and TRBJ2-3, is GAGVSQSPRYKVTKRGQDVTLRCDPISSHATLYWYQQALGQGPEFLTYFNYEAQPDKSGLPSDRFSAERPEGSISTLTIQRTEQRDSAMYRCASSLGSGSTDTQYFGPGTRLTVL.

This chain joins TRBV10-3 and TRBJ2-3, with D possibly TRBD2 on 6 matching bases. CDR3 length: 14 amino acids. Germline V gives CDR1 ENHRY, CDR2 SYGVKD. Trimming took 10 bases from V and 6 from J, leaving 20 bases between them. The CDR3 here is CATRDWDVGDTQYF. The CDR3 region has the DNA TGTGCCACTCGGGACTGGGACGTTGGGGATACGCAGTATTTT.

This clone turned up a few times. The chain carries TRBV2 and TRBJ2-3; 12 nucleotides align to TRBD1. With 6 bases clipped from V and 6 bases from J, the junction kept 10 bases outside the gene matches. The germline V gene encodes CDR1 SNHLY and CDR2 FYNNEI. The CDR3 is 16 residues long. The DNA for the CDR3 is TGTGCCAGCAGCCCACGGGGACAGGGGGCGGGGGATACGCAGTATTTT. Protein: CASSPRGQGAGDTQYF.

The rearrangement links TRBV5-1 to TRBJ2-3; D not resolved. Germline V gives CDR1 SGHRS, CDR2 YFSETQ. Trimming pared 4 bases from V and 0 bases from J, leaving 12 bases between. This CDR3 spans 15 amino acids. The DNA for the CDR3 is TGCGCCAGCAGCCCCCGAAACCCTAGCACAGATACGCAGTATTTT. Protein sequence: CASSPRNPSTDTQYF. Combining the CDR3 with reference TRBV5-1 and TRBJ2-3 gives the whole variable domain KAGVTQTPRYLIKTRGQQVTLSCSPISGHRSVSWYQQTPGQGLQFLFEYFSETQRNKGNFPGRFSGRQFSNSRSEMNVSTLELGDSALYLCASSPRNPSTDTQYFGPGTRLTVL.

The chain joins TRBV7-9 to TRBJ2-7; tentatively, D is TRBD2 (7 bases). This CDR3 has 13 residues. Germline V gene sequence: CDR1 SEHNR, CDR2 FQNEAQ (reference sequence). V lost 5 bases to trimming and J lost 7 bases, with 15 bases between them. The CDR3 coding sequence is TGTGCCAGCAGCCGGGGGGCGACGGGGGAGCAGTACTTC. It codes for CASSRGATGEQYF. The variable domain in full, completed from reference TRBV7-9 and TRBJ2-7, reads DTGVSQNPRHKITKRGQNVTFRCDPISEHNRLYWYRQTLGQGPEFLTYFQNEAQLEKSRLLSDRFSAERPKGSFSTLEIQRTEQGDSAMYLCASSRGATGEQYFGPGTRLTVT.

This clone was detected once. The rearrangement joins TRBV5-4 to TRBJ1-3, with D possibly matching TRBD1 (5 bases). The germline gives CDR1 SGHNT, CDR2 YYREEE (reference sequence). The CDR3 loop spans 17 amino acids. With 2 bases removed from V and 4 bases from J, the gap between germline ends came to 19 bases. The CDR3 loop reads CASSFSGTPSPGNTIYF. The CDR3 region has the DNA TGTGCCAGCAGCTTTTCGGGGACTCCTAGCCCAGGAAACACCATATATTTT. Full variable domain (missing parts from reference TRBV5-4 and TRBJ1-3): ETGVTQSPTHLIKTRGQQVTLRCSSQSGHNTVSWYQQALGQGPQFIFQYYREEENGRGNFPPRFSGLQFPNYSSELNVNALELDDSALYLCASSFSGTPSPGNTIYFGEGSWLTVV.

The chain recombines TRBV5-1 with TRBJ2-3, with TRBD2 matching over 9 bases. Unmatched junction bases numbered 6, after V lost 2 bases and J lost 2 bases. The V gene's germline CDR1 is SGHRS and CDR2 YFSETQ. The CDR3 has 16 amino acids. CDR3: CASSFETSGITDTQYF. For the CDR3, the DNA is TGCGCCAGCAGCTTCGAGACTAGCGGCATCACAGATACGCAGTATTTT.

The V and J genes are TRBV19 and TRBJ1-4; TRBD1 agrees at 9 bases. This CDR3 is built from 17 residues. Trimming removed 3 bases from V and 0 bases from J; junction bases left unmatched: 5. The germline gives CDR1 LNHDA, CDR2 SQIVND (reference sequence). DNA of the CDR3: TGTGCCAGTAGTATGGGGACAGGGATCGCAACTAATGAAAAACTGTTTTTT. It is translated as CASSMGTGIATNEKLFF.

As DNA, the CDR3 is TGTGCCAGCAGCATAGGACAGGGGGATGGAAACACCATATATTTT. This codes for CASSIGQGDGNTIYF. The chain recombines TRBV7-9 with TRBJ1-3; 10 bases align to TRBD1. Trimming took 5 bases from V and 3 from J; bases not matched to a gene: 4. Germline V gene data show CDR1 as SEHNR and CDR2 as FQNEAQ (reference sequence). The CDR3 contains 15 residues.

In this sample, this clone turned up a few times. V and J are TRBV9 and TRBJ2-3; possibly TRBD1 or TRBD2 for D (5 bases each). The germline gives CDR1 SGDLS, CDR2 YYNGEE. V gave up 4 bases and J gave up 5 bases, with 20 bases separating them. CDR3 size: 16 residues. This CDR3 reads CASSSKDGTLGDTQYF. The CDR3 DNA reads TGTGCCAGCAGCTCAAAGGACGGGACGTTGGGAGATACGCAGTATTTT. Full variable domain (remainder filled in from reference TRBV9 and TRBJ2-3): DSGVTQTPKHLITATGQRVTLRCSPRSGDLSVYWYQQSLDQGLQFLIQYYNGEERAKGNILERFSAQQFPDLHSELNLSSLELGDSALYFCASSSKDGTLGDTQYFGPGTRLTVL.

The rearrangement joins TRBV2 to TRBJ2-7; 8 bases are shared with TRBD2. Germline CDR1 and CDR2: SNHLY and FYNNEI. The CDR3 totals 16 residues. Trimming removed 7 bases from V and 3 bases from J; junction bases left unmatched: 14. The CDR3 DNA reads TGTGCCAGCACCGGATTCGGGGGGGGACTTAACTACGAGCAGTACTTC. Its protein is CASTGFGGGLNYEQYF. Complete variable domain (other parts from reference TRBV2 and TRBJ2-7): EPEVTQTPSHQVTQMGQEVILRCVPISNHLYFYWYRQILGQKVEFLVSFYNNEISEKSEIFDDQFSVERPDGSNFTLKIRSTKLEDSAMYFCASTGFGGGLNYEQYFGPGTRLTVT.

V and J are TRBV7-9 and TRBJ1-3, with 8 bases identical to TRBD1. The J segment lost 3 bases and the V segment lost 5 bases, leaving 9 bases of the junction unmatched. CDR1 SEHNR and CDR2 FQNEAQ come from the germline V gene (reference sequence). The length of the CDR3 is 16 residues. In DNA, the CDR3 is TGTGCCAGCAGCCCGTGGGGAGGACAGGGTGGAAACACCATATATTTT. Its protein is CASSPWGGQGGNTIYF. Combining the CDR3 with reference TRBV7-9 and TRBJ1-3 gives the whole variable domain DTGVSQNPRHKITKRGQNVTFRCDPISEHNRLYWYRQTLGQGPEFLTYFQNEAQLEKSRLLSDRFSAERPKGSFSTLEIQRTEQGDSAMYLCASSPWGGQGGNTIYFGEGSWLTVV.

DNA for the CDR3: TGTGCCAGTAAGGAGCAGGGTTGGAACGAGCAGTACTTC. Residues: CASKEQGWNEQYF. The rearrangement uses TRBV19 and TRBJ2-5; D might be TRBD1 (5 bases). With the DNA end fitting TRBJ2-7 better, the J assignment may be wrong. The CDR3 runs 13 residues. The V gene's germline CDR1 is LNHDA and CDR2 SQIVND (reference sequence).

V is TRBV19 and J is TRBJ1-2; tentative D call: TRBD1 (5 bases). V lost 10 bases and J lost 1, with 22 bases in between. CDR1 LNHDA and CDR2 SQIVND come from the germline V gene (reference sequence). The CDR3 runs to 16 residues. The CDR3 DNA sequence: TGTGCCACCAAGCCCTTGGACAACAACCTTAACTATGGCTACACCTTC. This encodes CATKPLDNNLNYGYTF.

The V and J genes are TRBV18 and TRBJ2-2, with 7 bases aligning to TRBD2. Germline V CDR1 and CDR2: KGHSH, LQKENI. The CDR3 contains 21 residues. The V segment lost 1 base and the J segment 2 bases; nucleotides outside the gene matches: 19. The CDR3: CASSPLPGLKKSVKNTGELFF. DNA of the CDR3: TGTGCCAGCTCACCACTCCCGGGACTAAAAAAATCAGTAAAAAACACCGGGGAGCTGTTTTTT.

Only one count was recorded for this clone. The chain uses TRBV5-1 and TRBJ2-5; D gene ambiguous. In germline, CDR1 is SGHRS, CDR2 YFSETQ. V gave up 0 bases and J gave up 3 bases, with 9 bases separating them. The CDR3 covers 14 residues. CDR3 loop: CASSLAPSEETQYF. The CDR3 nucleotides read TGCGCCAGCAGCTTGGCCCCTTCTGAAGAGACCCAGTACTTC.

The chain links TRBV19 to TRBJ1-2, with 8 positions matching TRBD1. The trim removed 5 bases at V and 7 bases at J, leaving 6 bases unmatched. The CDR3 contains 13 residues. The germline gives CDR1 LNHDA, CDR2 SQIVND (reference sequence). CDR3 region: CASSADRGAGYTF. Written as DNA, the CDR3 is TGTGCCAGTAGTGCCGACAGGGGTGCTGGCTACACCTTC.

The J gene is TRBJ2-3, the V gene TRBV2; 8 bases are shared with TRBD2. Germline V gene data show CDR1 as SNHLY and CDR2 as FYNNEI. CDR3 length: 15 amino acids. Unmatched junction bases numbered 6, after V lost 6 bases and J lost 1 base. The CDR3 DNA is TGTGCCAGCAGCCCCCAACTAGCGGGCACAGATACGCAGTATTTT. Translated, it gives CASSPQLAGTDTQYF.

Remarks on this clone: Other nucleotide sequences from this sample produce the same CDR3. The J gene is TRBJ1-2, the V gene TRBV4-1; 7 bases align to TRBD1. Germline values: CDR1 MGHRA, CDR2 YSYEKL. The length of the CDR3 is 13 residues. V lost 3 bases and J lost 3; bases outside the gene matches: 1. CDR3 residues: CASSQDRYYGYTF. Here the CDR3 DNA reads TGCGCCAGCAGCCAGGACAGGTACTATGGCTACACCTTC.